This is a list of T cell receptor beta chains from one sample in a study of early T cells in non-severe SARS-CoV-2 infection. MiXCR, run by TCRdb on the 5' RACE reads, gives a single entry per CDR3 protein. The sample holds fewer than 95,000 distinct CDR3 sequences, around 17% seen once. This material consisted of whole blood, taken at baseline. Every receptor here comes from an adult who was a healthcare worker with PCR-confirmed SARS-CoV-2 infection or an uninfected control (not recorded which). Each CDR3 is given with its conserved first and last residue. D genes are given only for firm matches. For some rows the clone size is stated as once, few or many, or as a class when expanded; others skip it.

d_call	v_call	clone_size	j_call	cdr3_nt	cdr3_aa
TRBD2	TRBV2	few	TRBJ2-3	TGTGCCAGCAACGGGGGGTTCAACGGGGATACGCAGTATTTT	CASNGGFNGDTQYF
TRBD2	TRBV7-9	.	TRBJ2-1	TGTGCCAGCAGCTTGAGACTAGCGGGACACTCCTACAATGAGCAGTTCTTC	CASSLRLAGHSYNEQFF
.	TRBV3-1	.	TRBJ1-3	TGTGCCAGCAGCCAAGGAGCGCCCTCTGGAAACACCATATATTTT	CASSQGAPSGNTIYF
.	TRBV12-3/TRBV12-4	many	TRBJ2-5	TGTGCCAGCGGGGGGGCATTGGAGACCCAGTACTTC	CASGGALETQYF
.	TRBV27	.	TRBJ1-1	TGTGCCAGCCGGACAGAAGGGGCGACTGAAGCTTTCTTT	CASRTEGATEAFF
.	TRBV19	few	TRBJ2-7	TGTGCCAGTAGTATAGGACACCGTTCCTACGAGCAGTACTTC	CASSIGHRSYEQYF
.	TRBV7-2	.	TRBJ2-3	TGTGCCAGCAGCATACTACTCGCCCGTGGAGATACGCAGTATTTT	CASSILLARGDTQYF
TRBD2	TRBV24-1	many	TRBJ2-3	TGTGCCACCAGTGATTCTCGCGGGAGACCGGATACGCAGTATTTT	CATSDSRGRPDTQYF
TRBD2	TRBV20-1	.	TRBJ2-7	TGCAGTGCTAGAGTACTAAAAGCGGGAGTGATCGGGTACGAGCAGTACTTC	CSARVLKAGVIGYEQYF
TRBD2	TRBV28	.	TRBJ2-1	TGTGCCACCGACCGTGTGACTAGCGGTTACAATGAGCAGTTCTTC	CATDRVTSGYNEQFF
.	TRBV7-2	few	TRBJ2-3	TGTGCCAGCAGCTTAGAGGGCCGGGCAGATACGCAGTATTTT	CASSLEGRADTQYF
.	TRBV7-2	few	TRBJ1-1	TGTGCCAGCAGCGAGCCCTCAGGGGCTCCTGAAGCTTTCTTT	CASSEPSGAPEAFF
.	TRBV20-1	.	TRBJ1-1	TGCAGTGCTGATCGTGCGGAGGGCCGCACTGAAGCTTTCTTT	CSADRAEGRTEAFF
.	TRBV29-1	.	TRBJ2-3	TGCAGCGTCCTACGGGGCACAGATACGCAGTATTTT	CSVLRGTDTQYF
.	TRBV11-2	.	TRBJ2-5	TGTGCCAGCAGCTTAGTAGGAGGCCCCCAAGAGACCCAGTACTTC	CASSLVGGPQETQYF
.	TRBV10-3	few	TRBJ2-3	TGTGCCACGCGGCTCACAGATACGCAGTATTTT	CATRLTDTQYF
.	TRBV4-1	few	TRBJ1-4	TGCGCCAGCAGCCTGGACATTCGGGAAAAACTGTTTTTT	CASSLDIREKLFF
TRBD2	TRBV5-6	few	TRBJ2-2	TGTGCCAGCAGCCCGGGGACTAGCGGGGCCGGGGAGCTGTTTTTT	CASSPGTSGAGELFF
.	TRBV11-2	few	TRBJ2-5	TGTGCCAGCAGCTTATTGGCCTCACAAGAGACCCAGTACTTC	CASSLLASQETQYF
TRBD2	TRBV4-1	few	TRBJ2-1	TGCGCCAGCAGCCAAAGGACTAGCGAATACAATGAGCAGTTCTTC	CASSQRTSEYNEQFF
.	TRBV12-3/TRBV12-4	many	TRBJ2-1	TGTGCCAGCAAAACAGGGTCCCATGAGCAGTTCTTC	CASKTGSHEQFF
.	TRBV2	few	TRBJ1-1	TGTGCCAGCAGCCTCGTCAGGGGACGAGAGGCAGCTTTCTTT	CASSLVRGREAAFF
TRBD2	TRBV28	.	TRBJ2-7	TGTGCCAGCAGCCCAAATCTCCAGGGCGGGGGAAGGGACGAGCAGTACTTC	CASSPNLQGGGRDEQYF
.	TRBV5-1	.	TRBJ2-1	TGCGCCAGCAGCTTGGGCGCTTGGGGGAACAATGAGCAGTTCTTC	CASSLGAWGNNEQFF
TRBD2	TRBV11-2	.	TRBJ2-3	TGTGCCAGCAGACCGGAGGGACTAGCGGGAACAGATACGCAGTATTTT	CASRPEGLAGTDTQYF
.	TRBV6-2/TRBV6-3	.	TRBJ2-7	TGTGCCAGCAGTTACTCGGTGCTCTTCGGGGGTGACCTCCACGAGCAGTACTTC	CASSYSVLFGGDLHEQYF
.	TRBV20-1	many	TRBJ2-1	TGCAGTGCTAGAGAGGGCACGGGTGGGTTCTTC	CSAREGTGGFF
.	TRBV12-3/TRBV12-4	.	TRBJ2-5	TGTGCCAGCAGTTGGGTAGCGGAAGAGACCCAGTACTTC	CASSWVAEETQYF
TRBD2	TRBV11-2	few	TRBJ2-1	TGTGCCAGCAGCTTAGAAGGGCGGGAGTGGAATGAGCAGTTCTTC	CASSLEGREWNEQFF
.	TRBV6-1	.	TRBJ2-3	TGTGCCAGCGTTGATCCGGGCACAGATACGCAGTATTTT	CASVDPGTDTQYF
.	TRBV13	few	TRBJ2-7	TGTGCCAGCAGCTTACCCGACATCCGGGACGCCTCCTACGAGCAGTACTTC	CASSLPDIRDASYEQYF
.	TRBV5-1	.	TRBJ2-3	TGCGTCAGCAGCTTGGGATCCTCTAGCACAGATACGCAGTATTTT	CVSSLGSSSTDTQYF
.	TRBV7-2	.	TRBJ1-2	TGTGCCAGCAGCTTAGGCGCCGGAGGGGGTAGCTATGGCTACACCTTC	CASSLGAGGGSYGYTF
.	TRBV30	.	TRBJ2-7	TGTGCCTGGAGTGTACGCCGGGCGCACTACGAGCAGTACTTC	CAWSVRRAHYEQYF
.	TRBV28	many	TRBJ2-1	TGTGCCAGCAGTTACAGGGCCCCTGAGCAGTTCTTC	CASSYRAPEQFF
.	TRBV12-3/TRBV12-4	many	TRBJ2-1	TGTGCCAGCAGTTTCCAGGACGGGGTCGTGGTTGAGCAGTTCTTC	CASSFQDGVVVEQFF
.	TRBV28	medium-sized	TRBJ2-1	TGTGCCAGCAGCCTCTACAATGAGCAGTTCTTC	CASSLYNEQFF
.	TRBV6-1	.	TRBJ2-5	TGTGCCAGCAGTGAGGCCCCTACGGCCCGGGTGACCCAGTACTTC	CASSEAPTARVTQYF
TRBD1	TRBV19	.	TRBJ2-5	TGTGCCAGTAGTACGCAACAGGGGTTGGAGACCCAGTACTTC	CASSTQQGLETQYF
.	TRBV12-5	.	TRBJ1-1	TGTGCTAGTGGCCCCCGGCCCGCCAACCAAGCTTTCTTT	CASGPRPANQAFF
.	TRBV4-1	.	TRBJ2-4	TGCGCCAGCAGCCCCGAGGGTTACTCACCCGACGGAAACATTCAGTACTTC	CASSPEGYSPDGNIQYF
TRBD2	TRBV5-1	few	TRBJ2-3	TGCGCCAGCCGCCGACTAGCGGGAGGGACAGATACGCAGTATTTT	CASRRLAGGTDTQYF
.	TRBV7-2	.	TRBJ2-7	TGTGCCAGCAGCTTAGCGGTCGGAGGGATGGGCGAGCAGTACTTC	CASSLAVGGMGEQYF
.	TRBV6-5	.	TRBJ1-1	TGTGCCAGCAGCGCCGGGAAGAACACTGAAGCTTTCTTT	CASSAGKNTEAFF
TRBD2	TRBV7-6	.	TRBJ2-2	TGTGCCAGCAGCTTTGCGGGAGGGGGCACCGGGGAGCTGTTTTTT	CASSFAGGGTGELFF
.	TRBV9	few	TRBJ2-5	TGTGCCAGCAGCGTAGCGTGGGGGGCGGAGACCCAGTACTTC	CASSVAWGAETQYF
TRBD2	TRBV24-1	few	TRBJ2-3	TGTGCCACCAGTGATCCCAAGCGGGAGGGCCGAGATACGCAGTATTTT	CATSDPKREGRDTQYF
.	TRBV4-1	few	TRBJ2-3	TGCGCCAGCAGCACAAGGACGATTCACAGGACCAGCACAGATACGCAGTATTTT	CASSTRTIHRTSTDTQYF
TRBD2	TRBV20-1	few	TRBJ2-7	TGCAGTGCCCTGACTGGGACTAGAATTAACTACGAGCAGTACTTC	CSALTGTRINYEQYF
.	TRBV2	many	TRBJ2-7	TGTGCCAGCAGGGGTGGTCCCGTCCGGGGCTTATCGACCGAGCAGTACTTC	CASRGGPVRGLSTEQYF
TRBD2	TRBV10-3	.	TRBJ2-4	TGTGCCATCAGTGAGAAGCGGGAGGGGAACATTCAGTACTTC	CAISEKREGNIQYF
.	TRBV28	few	TRBJ2-3	TGTGCCAGCAGAGACCCCACAGATACGCAGTATTTT	CASRDPTDTQYF
TRBD2	TRBV28	few	TRBJ2-7	TGTGCCAGCCTCCGAATGGCGGGAGGGTTTAAGTCGGGCTACGAGCAGTACTTC	CASLRMAGGFKSGYEQYF
.	TRBV2	.	TRBJ1-1	TGTGCCAGCAGTGGGCAGAGGGCGAACACTGAAGCTTTCTTT	CASSGQRANTEAFF